This entry features one T cell receptor beta chain sequence. This sample stems from a study of blood T cell repertoires in COVID-19. The method was immunoSEQ multiplex PCR; TCRdb's version includes in-frame clones alone and lacks a portion of them. The sample includes around 100,000 clones, about 83% of them seen just once. The germline V gene encodes CDR1 SGHNT and CDR2 YENEEA. CDR3 length: 15 amino acids. V was clipped by 1 base and J by 6 bases, with 12 bases between them. The TCR was taken from a human donor in a cohort sampled during active COVID-19. This sequence joins TRBV11-3 and TRBJ2-2; a weak D match, TRBD1 (6 bases). The sequencing input was peripheral blood. The CDR3 sequence: CASSLAAGVAGELFF. As DNA, the CDR3 is TGTGCCAGCAGCTTAGCCGCAGGGGTTGCCGGGGAGCTGTTTTTT.